Shown below are 11 T cell receptor beta chains from a single sample sequenced in a study of cytomegalovirus exposure and HLA in healthy donors. Assay: immunoSEQ multiplex PCR; the TCRdb copy retains only in-frame clones and omits some. The sample shows more than 300,000 clones, around 86% of them seen only once. Sequenced input: PBMCs. These receptor sequences come from a woman younger than 30 in good health and CMV-seronegative.

This chain connects TRBV21-1 to TRBJ2-7; the table assigns TRBD1, which was not confirmed against the DNA. TRBV21-1 is given as a pseudogene. The CDR3 contains 17 residues. The CDR3 protein is CASTMNQRDSLVCEQYF. In DNA form, the CDR3 reads TGTGCCAGCACAATGAACCAAAGGGACAGCCTCGTCTGCGAGCAGTACTTC.

The rearrangement uses TRBV5-6 and TRBJ2-1; possibly TRBD2 for D (5 bases). Germline values: CDR1 SGHDT, CDR2 YYEEEE. V was shortened by 2 bases and J by 5 bases, with 14 bases between the two germline ends. CDR3 length: 15 amino acids. The CDR3 region is CASSFSPRADNEQFF. CDR3 nucleotides: TGTGCCAGCAGCTTCTCCCCGCGGGCCGACAATGAGCAGTTCTTC.

This chain links TRBV5-6 with TRBJ2-7; D is unresolved. The CDR3 extends over 13 amino acids. V lost 0 bases to trimming and J lost 6 bases, with 10 bases between them. Per the germline V gene, CDR1 is SGHDT and CDR2 is YYEEEE. The DNA for the CDR3 is TGTGCCAGCAGCTTGGTACTCCGAGGCGAGCAGTACTTC. Residues: CASSLVLRGEQYF.

This clone was seen just once. The chain joins TRBV19 to TRBJ1-2; 7 bases align to TRBD1. Trimming took 2 bases from V and 2 from J; bases not matched to a gene: 5. CDR3 length: 15 residues. Germline-derived CDR1 and CDR2 are LNHDA and SQIVND (reference sequence). Here the CDR3 reads CASSIQGTENYGYTF. The CDR3 bases are TGTGCCAGTAGTATACAAGGGACAGAAAACTATGGCTACACCTTC. Looking up the rest from reference TRBV19 and TRBJ1-2 gives the full variable domain: DGGITQSPKYLFRKEGQNVTLSCEQNLNHDAMYWYRQDPGQGLRLIYYSQIVNDFQKGDIAEGYSVSREKKESFPLTVTSAQKNPTAFYLCASSIQGTENYGYTFGSGTRLTVV.

This chain links TRBV7-9 with TRBJ2-7; 10 nucleotides agree with TRBD1. J was trimmed by 3 bases and V by 7 bases; bases with no gene match: 6. Germline lookup yields CDR1 SEHNR and CDR2 FQNEAQ (reference sequence). The CDR3 runs 14 residues. CDR3 region: CASTPGQGNYEQYF. In DNA, the CDR3 is TGTGCCAGCACCCCGGGACAGGGGAACTACGAGCAGTACTTC.

The chain couples TRBV6-5 to TRBJ2-7, with a possible D match to TRBD2 (5 bases). The CDR3 covers 14 residues. V lost 6 bases and J lost 5, with 17 bases in between. Germline V gives CDR1 MNHEY, CDR2 SVGAGI. The CDR3 sequence is CASRKTLTSDEQYF. In nucleotides, the CDR3 is TGTGCCAGCAGAAAGACCCTCACTAGTGACGAGCAGTACTTC.

This clone was seen many times. The chain links TRBV30 to TRBJ1-2, with 8 bases fitting TRBD1. The CDR3 length is 13 residues. After removal of 2 bases from V and 8 bases from J, the junction contained 7 bases not matched to a gene. The germline V gene has CDR1 GTSNPN and CDR2 SVGIG (reference sequence). The DNA of the CDR3 is TGTGCCTGGAGTCGGCAGGGGGCGATCGGCTACACCTTC. Translating gives CAWSRQGAIGYTF. The variable domain in full, with the rest retrieved from reference TRBV30 and TRBJ1-2, is SQTIHQWPATLVQPVGSPLSLECTVEGTSNPNLYWYRQAAGRGLQLLFYSVGIGQISSEVPQNLSASRPQDRQFILSSKKLLLSDSGFYLCAWSRQGAIGYTFGSGTRLTVV.

This chain connects TRBV28 to TRBJ1-5; possible D gene TRBD1, 5 bases. Germline V CDR1 and CDR2: MDHEN, SYDVKM. Trimming stripped 2 bases from V and 8 bases from J, with 19 bases between. This CDR3 has 16 amino acids. The CDR3 is CASSLGRDGTEKPQHF. Here the CDR3 DNA reads TGTGCCAGCAGTTTAGGGCGGGACGGGACGGAAAAGCCCCAGCATTTT.

The genes are TRBV5-4 and TRBJ2-3; 7 bases line up with TRBD1. This CDR3 spans 17 amino acids. Germline CDR1 is SGHNT and CDR2 is YYREEE (reference sequence). V lost 4 bases and J lost 4; bases outside the gene matches: 15. The CDR3 protein is CASSPRAPRGGPDTQYF. CDR3 coding DNA: TGTGCCAGCAGCCCGCGGGCCCCCAGAGGGGGCCCAGATACGCAGTATTTT.

The chain has TRBV27 and TRBJ1-1, with a weak D call TRBD1 (6 bases). CDR3 length: 15 residues. Trimming removed 7 bases at V and 0 bases at J, with 15 bases between. The germline CDR1 and CDR2 sequences are MNHEY and SMNVEV (reference sequence). CDR3 amino acids: CASTGRDRLNTEAFF. The DNA of the CDR3 is TGTGCCAGCACCGGCCGAGACAGGCTGAACACTGAAGCTTTCTTT.

This clone showed up many times. The chain recombines TRBV7-2 with TRBJ2-7; perhaps TRBD1 as D (6 bases). V dropped 7 bases and J dropped 0 bases, with 10 bases sitting between them. The CDR3 has 13 amino acids. The germline V gene encodes CDR1 SGHTA and CDR2 FQGNSA. The CDR3 DNA reads TGTGCCAGCACCCTAGGGGGCTCCTACGAGCAGTACTTC. It is translated as CASTLGGSYEQYF.